Listed below are T cell receptor beta chains from one sample, sequenced in a study of blood T cell repertoires in COVID-19. Sequenced by immunoSEQ multiplex PCR; TCRdb stores in-frame clones only, minus some. The table records some 200,000 clones, roughly 75% of them present only once. The sequencing input was peripheral blood. These receptors were obtained from a woman in her 70s with acute or convalescent COVID-19. The CDR3 runs from the conserved cysteine through the conserved F or W. Each record gives: CDR3 protein, CDR3 DNA, D gene, V gene, J gene, clone size. A D gene is named only where the DNA matches it firmly. Rows may omit the clone size; those that give it use once, few, many or a size class.

cdr3_aa: CASSPYPTGNGNTIYF
cdr3_nt: TGCGCCAGCAGCCCTTACCCGACAGGGAATGGGAACACCATATATTTT
d_call: TRBD1
v_call: TRBV5-1
j_call: TRBJ1-3
clone_size: .

cdr3_aa: CASSHRGSGNTIYF
cdr3_nt: TGTGCCAGCAGCCACAGGGGGTCGGGAAACACCATATATTTT
d_call: TRBD1
v_call: TRBV3-1/TRBV3-2
j_call: TRBJ1-3
clone_size: .

cdr3_aa: CASSRLLAGGLNEQFF
cdr3_nt: TGCGCCAGCAGCCGCCTACTAGCGGGGGGACTTAATGAGCAGTTCTTC
d_call: TRBD2
v_call: TRBV4-1
j_call: TRBJ2-1
clone_size: many

cdr3_aa: CASRKTGNPYGYTF
cdr3_nt: TGTGCCAGCAGAAAGACAGGGAACCCTTATGGCTACACCTTC
d_call: TRBD1
v_call: TRBV27
j_call: TRBJ1-2
clone_size: once

cdr3_aa: CAWRPQSVYGYTF
cdr3_nt: TGTGCCTGGAGGCCTCAGTCTGTCTATGGCTACACCTTC
d_call: .
v_call: TRBV30
j_call: TRBJ1-2
clone_size: few

cdr3_aa: CASRGQTNTGELFF
cdr3_nt: TGTGCCAGCAGAGGACAGACGAACACCGGGGAGCTGTTTTTT
d_call: .
v_call: TRBV6-5
j_call: TRBJ2-2
clone_size: .

cdr3_aa: CASSASSTQGTQPQHF
cdr3_nt: TGTGCCAGCAGTGCCTCATCAACCCAGGGTACTCAGCCCCAGCATTTT
d_call: .
v_call: TRBV2
j_call: TRBJ1-5
clone_size: once

cdr3_aa: CASSVVGGANTEAFF
cdr3_nt: TGTGCCAGCAGCGTAGTAGGTGGAGCGAACACTGAAGCTTTCTTT
d_call: .
v_call: TRBV9
j_call: TRBJ1-1
clone_size: .

cdr3_aa: CASRLQPDYNSPLHF
cdr3_nt: TGTGCCAGTCGTTTACAGCCAGATTATAATTCACCCCTCCACTTT
d_call: .
v_call: TRBV6-5
j_call: TRBJ1-6
clone_size: .

cdr3_aa: CASSSRLAGGYNEQFF
cdr3_nt: TGTGCCAGCAGCTCCCGACTAGCGGGGGGATACAATGAGCAGTTCTTC
d_call: .
v_call: TRBV12-1
j_call: TRBJ2-1
clone_size: .

cdr3_aa: CASSQDKGITEAFF
cdr3_nt: TGTGCCAGCAGCCAAGATAAGGGGATCACTGAAGCTTTCTTT
d_call: .
v_call: TRBV3-1/TRBV3-2
j_call: TRBJ1-1
clone_size: .

cdr3_aa: CASSYSYGTNYGYTF
cdr3_nt: TGTGCCAGCAGTTACTCGTACGGGACAAACTATGGCTACACCTTC
d_call: .
v_call: TRBV6-5
j_call: TRBJ1-2
clone_size: .

cdr3_aa: CASSLQGSIFQAFF
cdr3_nt: TGTGCCAGCAGCTTGCAGGGGTCGATCTTCCAAGCTTTCTTT
d_call: .
v_call: TRBV5-4
j_call: TRBJ1-1
clone_size: .

cdr3_aa: CASSPDTNNSPLHF
cdr3_nt: TGTGCCAGCTCACCCGACACCAATAATTCACCCCTCCACTTT
d_call: .
v_call: TRBV18
j_call: TRBJ1-6
clone_size: .

cdr3_aa: CASSKGGGLNTEAFF
cdr3_nt: TGTGCCAGCAGCAAAGGTGGAGGACTGAACACTGAAGCTTTCTTT
d_call: .
v_call: TRBV21-1
j_call: TRBJ1-1
clone_size: few

cdr3_aa: CASSRRTNEKLFF
cdr3_nt: TGTGCCAGCAGTCGTCGAACTAATGAAAAACTGTTTTTT
d_call: .
v_call: TRBV12-3/TRBV12-4
j_call: TRBJ1-4
clone_size: few

cdr3_aa: CASSQERGGIVGELFF
cdr3_nt: TGTGCCAGCAGCCAAGAACGGGGGGGCATAGTCGGGGAGCTGTTTTTT
d_call: TRBD2
v_call: TRBV4-2
j_call: TRBJ2-2
clone_size: .

cdr3_aa: CATSDGGTTEAFF
cdr3_nt: TGTGCCACCAGTGATGGAGGGACGACTGAAGCTTTCTTT
d_call: .
v_call: TRBV24-1
j_call: TRBJ1-1
clone_size: .

cdr3_aa: CASSRNTEAFF
cdr3_nt: TGTGCCAGCAGTCGGAACACTGAAGCTTTCTTT
d_call: .
v_call: TRBV12-3/TRBV12-4
j_call: TRBJ1-1
clone_size: .

cdr3_aa: CASSLTSGGSYEQYF
cdr3_nt: TGTGCCAGCAGCTTGACTAGCGGGGGATCCTACGAGCAGTACTTC
d_call: TRBD2
v_call: TRBV7-2
j_call: TRBJ2-7
clone_size: .

cdr3_aa: CASSQTAGGRKDTQYF
cdr3_nt: TGTGCCAGCAGCCAAACAGCGGGGGGCAGGAAAGATACGCAGTATTTT
d_call: TRBD2
v_call: TRBV4-2
j_call: TRBJ2-3
clone_size: .

cdr3_aa: CASSRLSVGSDRVRSPLHF
cdr3_nt: TGCGCCAGCAGTCGTCTATCGGTCGGATCGGACAGGGTAAGGTCACCCCTCCACTTT
d_call: TRBD1
v_call: TRBV23-1
j_call: TRBJ1-6
clone_size: .

cdr3_aa: CASSRPSGGGGGSYNEQFF
cdr3_nt: TGTGCCAGCAGCCGACCTAGCGGGGGCGGGGGTGGCTCCTACAATGAGCAGTTCTTC
d_call: TRBD2
v_call: TRBV5-4
j_call: TRBJ2-1
clone_size: .

cdr3_aa: CASSQGALHNSPLHF
cdr3_nt: TGTGCCAGCAGCCAGGGGGCTTTGCATAATTCACCCCTCCACTTT
d_call: .
v_call: TRBV16
j_call: TRBJ1-6
clone_size: few

cdr3_aa: CASSPRQGLNYGYTF
cdr3_nt: TGTGCCAGCAGTCCCAGACAGGGGCTGAACTATGGCTACACCTTC
d_call: TRBD1
v_call: TRBV6-5
j_call: TRBJ1-2
clone_size: .

cdr3_aa: CASSLRTDSYSNQPQHF
cdr3_nt: TGTGCCAGCAGCTTAAGGACCGACAGTTATAGCAATCAGCCCCAGCATTTT
d_call: .
v_call: TRBV7-2
j_call: TRBJ1-5
clone_size: few

cdr3_aa: CASSQIGGYTF
cdr3_nt: TGCGCCAGCAGCCAAATCGGGGGCTACACCTTC
d_call: .
v_call: TRBV4-1
j_call: TRBJ1-2
clone_size: .

cdr3_aa: CASSKGLNTEAFF
cdr3_nt: TGCGCCAGCAGCAAGGGGCTGAACACTGAAGCTTTCTTT
d_call: .
v_call: TRBV5-1
j_call: TRBJ1-1
clone_size: .

cdr3_aa: CASSLDRRGSVRGYTF
cdr3_nt: TGCGCCAGCAGCTTGGACCGGCGGGGGTCTGTACGTGGCTACACCTTC
d_call: .
v_call: TRBV5-1
j_call: TRBJ1-2
clone_size: .

cdr3_aa: CASSETGQLNQPQHF
cdr3_nt: TGTGCCAGCAGTGAGACGGGACAGCTCAATCAGCCCCAGCATTTT
d_call: TRBD1
v_call: TRBV2
j_call: TRBJ1-5
clone_size: few

cdr3_aa: CATSEGEGYGYTF
cdr3_nt: TGTGCCACCAGTGAAGGGGAGGGCTATGGCTACACCTTC
d_call: .
v_call: TRBV24-1
j_call: TRBJ1-2
clone_size: .

cdr3_aa: CASSFGGRGTGELFF
cdr3_nt: TGTGCCAGCAGCTTCGGGGGGCGGGGCACCGGGGAGCTGTTTTTT
d_call: .
v_call: TRBV5-6
j_call: TRBJ2-2
clone_size: .

cdr3_aa: CASSEAGTPSYNEQFF
cdr3_nt: TGTGCCAGCAGTGAGGCCGGGACTCCCTCCTACAATGAGCAGTTCTTC
d_call: .
v_call: TRBV3-1/TRBV3-2
j_call: TRBJ2-1
clone_size: .

cdr3_aa: CASSLGGWEATEAFF
cdr3_nt: TGTGCCAGCAGCTTGGGCGGCTGGGAGGCCACTGAAGCTTTCTTT
d_call: .
v_call: TRBV5-8
j_call: TRBJ1-1
clone_size: .

cdr3_aa: CASSPEGVNSPLHF
cdr3_nt: TGTGCCAGCAGCCCGGAAGGGGTAAATTCACCCCTCCACTTT
d_call: .
v_call: TRBV3-1/TRBV3-2
j_call: TRBJ1-6
clone_size: .

cdr3_aa: CASLNRVREQFF
cdr3_nt: TGTGCCAGCCTCAACAGGGTAAGGGAGCAGTTCTTC
d_call: .
v_call: TRBV2
j_call: TRBJ2-1
clone_size: .

cdr3_aa: CASSLNPSGTDTQYF
cdr3_nt: TGTGCCAGCAGCTTAAACCCATCCGGTACAGATACGCAGTATTTT
d_call: .
v_call: TRBV7-2
j_call: TRBJ2-3
clone_size: .

cdr3_aa: CAISEFRGGSTDTQYF
cdr3_nt: TGTGCCATCAGTGAATTCCGGGGGGGAAGCACAGATACGCAGTATTTT
d_call: TRBD2
v_call: TRBV10-3
j_call: TRBJ2-3
clone_size: .

cdr3_aa: CASRQGTQETQYF
cdr3_nt: TGCGCCAGCAGACAGGGAACCCAAGAGACCCAGTACTTC
d_call: .
v_call: TRBV5-1
j_call: TRBJ2-5
clone_size: .

cdr3_aa: CASSLQGKNTEAFF
cdr3_nt: TGTGCCAGCAGCTTACAGGGTAAGAACACTGAAGCTTTCTTT
d_call: .
v_call: TRBV11-3
j_call: TRBJ1-1
clone_size: .

cdr3_aa: CASSRGPNTGELFF
cdr3_nt: TGTGCCAGCAGCCGGGGTCCCAACACCGGGGAGCTGTTTTTT
d_call: .
v_call: TRBV7-3
j_call: TRBJ2-2
clone_size: once

cdr3_aa: CASSLPAYNEQFF
cdr3_nt: TGCGCCAGCAGCTTACCAGCGTACAATGAGCAGTTCTTC
d_call: .
v_call: TRBV5-1
j_call: TRBJ2-1
clone_size: few

cdr3_aa: CASMALGLGAYNEQFF
cdr3_nt: TGTGCCAGTATGGCCCTGGGACTGGGAGCTTACAATGAGCAGTTCTTC
d_call: .
v_call: TRBV19
j_call: TRBJ2-1
clone_size: .

cdr3_aa: CASSPGTSGYNEQFF
cdr3_nt: TGTGCCAGCAGCCCCGGGACTAGCGGTTACAATGAGCAGTTCTTC
d_call: TRBD2
v_call: TRBV13
j_call: TRBJ2-1
clone_size: .